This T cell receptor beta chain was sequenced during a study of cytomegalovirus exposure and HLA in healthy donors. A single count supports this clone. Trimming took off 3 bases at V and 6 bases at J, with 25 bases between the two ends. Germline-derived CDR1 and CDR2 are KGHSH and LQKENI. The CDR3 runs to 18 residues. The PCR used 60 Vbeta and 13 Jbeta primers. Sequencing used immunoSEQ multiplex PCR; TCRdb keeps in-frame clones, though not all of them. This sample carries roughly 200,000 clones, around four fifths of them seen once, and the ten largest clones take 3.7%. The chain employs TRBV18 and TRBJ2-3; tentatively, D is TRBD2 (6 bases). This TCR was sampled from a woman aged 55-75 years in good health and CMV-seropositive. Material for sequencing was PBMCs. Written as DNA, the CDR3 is TGTGCCAGCTCACCTCAAGGATATCGGAGGGTCGGACATGATACGCAGTATTTT. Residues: CASSPQGYRRVGHDTQYF.